Only a few counts were recorded for the clone carrying this T cell receptor delta chain. Its antigen is not known. This sample is part of a study of Vδ1+ human thymocytes. The study, taken as a whole, reports: Bulk data may be misread because of unexpected Vdelta2 sequences. Around 20% of thymic delta-chain sequences were Vdelta2, with few Vdelta3, unlike blood Vdelta1+ controls. Thymic TRG and TRD repertoires appeared highly polyclonal.

This CDR3 is built from 16 residues. The trim removed 2 bases at V and 5 bases at J, leaving 9 bases unmatched. Germline values: CDR1 TSWWSYY, CDR2 QGS. Extracted RNA was reverse transcribed into cDNA. Multiplex PCR used pooled V-gene forward primers and a constant-region reverse primer to amplify CDR3s. TCRdb redid the clone calls on the multiplex PCR reads with CATT. The sample yields about 25,000 delta-chain clones, roughly 29% seen once. Alphabeta T cells were depleted, then CD3+ Vdelta1+ Vdelta2- thymocytes were FACS-sorted. The rearrangement joins TRDV1 to TRDJ1, with TRDD3 identical over 9 bases. The sequence came from a boy in the first two years of life who had congenital heart surgery. Sequencing used Vdelta1+ gamma-delta thymocytes from the thymus. Subset noted: FACS-sorted CD3+ TCRalphabeta- TCRVdelta1+ TCRVdelta2- thymocytes. The DNA for the CDR3 is TGTGCTCTTGGGGAAGTGGGGGATAACGGGGCGGATAAACTCATCTTT. Residues: CALGEVGDNGADKLIF.